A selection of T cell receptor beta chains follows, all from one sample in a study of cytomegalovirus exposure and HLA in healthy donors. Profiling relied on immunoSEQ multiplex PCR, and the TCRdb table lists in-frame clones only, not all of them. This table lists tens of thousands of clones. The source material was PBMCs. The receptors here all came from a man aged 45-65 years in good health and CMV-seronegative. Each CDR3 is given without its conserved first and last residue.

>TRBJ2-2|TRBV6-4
ASSSGIGELS
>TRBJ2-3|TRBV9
ASSVVGGSLSTDTQY
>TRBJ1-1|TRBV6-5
ASSYSTGLNTEAF
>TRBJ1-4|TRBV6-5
ASSLLRGGEKLF
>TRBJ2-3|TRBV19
ASSQQGSTDTQY
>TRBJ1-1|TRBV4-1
ASSQTQGLDTEAF
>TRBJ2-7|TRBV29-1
SVEDGFRNYREQY
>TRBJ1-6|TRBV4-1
ASRITGVSPLH
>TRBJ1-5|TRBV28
ASDGVNQPQH
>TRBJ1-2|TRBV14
ASNRDRGDGHT
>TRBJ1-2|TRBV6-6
ASSHYDDGYT
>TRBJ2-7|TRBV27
ASSLSMRESYEQY
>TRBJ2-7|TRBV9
ASSATGTGTFEQY
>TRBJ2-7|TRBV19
ASSRDTALSSYEQY
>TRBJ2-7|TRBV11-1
ASSSLRVASGLSYEQY
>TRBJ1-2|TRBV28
ASSLTFTGSGYT
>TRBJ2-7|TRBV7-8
ASSLAGGGYEQY
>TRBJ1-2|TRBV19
ARPDRVNYGYT
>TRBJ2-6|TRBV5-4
ASRGMGQGLAGANVLT
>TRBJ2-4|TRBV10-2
ASSMDRANKNIQY
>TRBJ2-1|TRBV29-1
SVGFVSYNEQF
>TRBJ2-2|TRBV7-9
ASSPDYLGTGELF
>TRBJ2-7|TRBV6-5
ASSYSSRLLYEQY
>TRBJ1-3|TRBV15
ATSQPSSGNTIY
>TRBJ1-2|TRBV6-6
ASSLQGYHGYT
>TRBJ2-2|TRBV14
ASSHSGTGGRYANTGELF
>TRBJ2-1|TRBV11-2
ASSRSGGYNEQF
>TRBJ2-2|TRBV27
ASSLPTGELF
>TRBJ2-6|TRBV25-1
ASSQAGANVLT
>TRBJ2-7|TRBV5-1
ASRQPGQGFDEQY
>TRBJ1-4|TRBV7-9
ASSVRQGEKLF
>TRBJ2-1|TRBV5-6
ASSLKTGSANEQF
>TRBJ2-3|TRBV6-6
ASNQQDTDTQY
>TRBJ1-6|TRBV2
ASNGESGANPPLH
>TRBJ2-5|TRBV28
ASSGLAGWETQY
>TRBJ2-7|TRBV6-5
ASSYSPGQPYEQY
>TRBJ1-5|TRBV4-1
ASSPYWPQGRNQPQH
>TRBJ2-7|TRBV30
AWSRINYEQY
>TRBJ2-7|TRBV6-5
ASSGSGGPPYEQY
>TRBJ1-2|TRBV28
ASSGPTGNYGYT
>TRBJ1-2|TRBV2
ASTRRSLLYGYT
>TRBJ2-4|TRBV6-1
ASSERDRGNIQY
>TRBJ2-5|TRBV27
ASSESGGAGEETQY
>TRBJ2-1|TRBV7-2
ASSRGGSLNEQF
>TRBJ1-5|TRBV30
AWSKGAGISGQPQH
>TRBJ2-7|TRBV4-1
ASSPRSGSAYEQY